The 24 T cell receptor beta chains below come from one sample, sequenced in a study of blood T cell repertoires in COVID-19. Some clones are missing from TCRdb's copy, which holds only in-frame ones; the method was immunoSEQ multiplex PCR. The table has 200,000 to 300,000 clones, about 89% seen once. Input material: PBMCs or T cells enriched from blood (not recorded which). Receptors originate from a man in his forties who had recovered from COVID-19.

J is TRBJ1-4 and V is TRBV2; 8 positions agree with TRBD1. The V gene's germline CDR1 is SNHLY and CDR2 FYNNEI. This CDR3 has 16 amino acids. The V segment lost 4 bases and the J segment 7 bases; nucleotides outside the gene matches: 11. In nucleotides, the CDR3 is TGTGCCAGCAGTGCCAGACAGGGGCGGGATGTTGAAAAACTGTTTTTT. It yields the protein CASSARQGRDVEKLFF.

This rearrangement joins TRBV6-2 or TRBV6-3 to TRBJ2-1; 9 nucleotides agree with TRBD1. Germline V lookup: CDR1 MNHEY, CDR2 SVGEGT. This CDR3 has 17 residues. Trimming at V came to 6 bases and at J to 2 bases, leaving 11 bases not matched to a gene. DNA for the CDR3: TGTGCCAGCAGCCGAAGTCTTGGACAGGGGACCTACAATGAGCAGTTCTTC. Encoded protein: CASSRSLGQGTYNEQFF.

This clone was counted a few times. The chain is built from TRBV3-1 (or the pseudogene TRBV3-2) and TRBJ2-6, with 7 positions matching TRBD2. Looked up from germline, CDR1 is LGHDT and CDR2 is YNNKEL (reference sequence). V was clipped by 1 base and J by 0 bases; unmatched bases: 9. The CDR3 extends over 19 amino acids. The CDR3 nucleotides read TGTGCCAGCAGCCAAGGGGGACTACCTGCCCACTCTGGGGCCAACGTCCTGACTTTC. This translates into CASSQGGLPAHSGANVLTF.

The CDR3 nucleotides read TGTGCCAGCAGCTTAGCGATCAGGGAAGATGACACAGATACGCAGTATTTT. Amino acids: CASSLAIREDDTDTQYF. This sequence joins TRBV7-9 and TRBJ2-3; tentative D call: TRBD1 (5 bases). The CDR3 is made up of 17 amino acids. Trimming removed 0 bases from V and 2 bases from J, with 15 bases in between. The germline V gene encodes CDR1 SEHNR and CDR2 FQNEAQ (reference sequence).

The chain has TRBV10-3 and TRBJ1-2; 7 nucleotides line up with TRBD1. The CDR3 spans 14 residues. Germline CDR1 ENHRY, CDR2 SYGVKD. Trimming took 7 bases from V and 7 from J; bases not matched to a gene: 12. The CDR3 region has the DNA TGTGCCATCAAACCCCTGCCGGGACAGTCTGGCTACACCTTC. It translates to CAIKPLPGQSGYTF.

The chain employs TRBV24-1 and TRBJ2-3; TRBD1 might be the D (5 bases). With 3 bases removed from V and 4 bases from J, the gap between germline ends came to 13 bases. This CDR3 contains 15 residues. The germline CDR1 and CDR2 sequences are KGHDR and SFDVKD. The CDR3 loop reads CATSDPRVRADTQYF. The DNA for the CDR3 is TGTGCCACCAGTGATCCCAGGGTTCGGGCAGATACGCAGTATTTT.

V is TRBV6-5 and J is TRBJ2-2, with D possibly TRBD1 on 6 matching bases. Trimming took 8 bases from V and 8 from J, leaving 21 bases between them. Germline V CDR1 and CDR2: MNHEY, SVGAGI. The CDR3 sequence is 15 residues long. CDR3 sequence: CASQNAVGAGGELFF. The CDR3 bases are TGTGCCAGCCAAAACGCGGTGGGGGCCGGAGGGGAGCTGTTTTTT.

In its sample, this clone was seen once. The V call is TRBV9, the J call TRBJ1-2, with D possibly being TRBD1 (6 bases). CDR3 length: 16 residues. Trimming pared 6 bases from V and 7 bases from J, leaving 25 bases between. Germline CDR1 reads SGDLS; CDR2 reads YYNGEE. The CDR3 bases are TGTGCCAGCACCAAGTTGGTAGAGTTGGGGGCTACTGGCTACACCTTC. Protein: CASTKLVELGATGYTF.

The CDR3 protein is CSASNSRNYGYTF. The CDR3, as DNA: TGCAGTGCTAGTAATTCCAGGAACTATGGCTACACCTTC. The rearrangement uses TRBV20-1 and TRBJ1-2, with D unclear. CDR1 and CDR2 from the germline V gene are DFQATT and SNEGSKA (reference sequence). Trimming pared 3 bases from V and 2 bases from J, leaving 10 bases between. This CDR3 spans 13 amino acids.

The chain recombines TRBV19 with TRBJ1-5; D is uncertain. Germline-derived CDR1 and CDR2 are LNHDA and SQIVND (reference sequence). The ends were cut back, 1 base at V and 4 bases at J, with 8 bases in the middle. The length of the CDR3 is 14 residues. The CDR3 is CASSIVVRNQPQHF. DNA for the CDR3: TGTGCCAGTAGTATAGTGGTCAGAAATCAGCCCCAGCATTTT.

The chain links TRBV30 to TRBJ2-1, with 8 bases that match TRBD2. Per germline, CDR1 GTSNPN and CDR2 SVGIG (reference sequence). The V and J ends lost 1 base and 4 bases, in that order; junction bases with no gene match: 6. The CDR3 is 15 residues long. The CDR3 DNA reads as TGTGCCTGGAGTGGGCTGCGGGGGGTATACAATGAGCAGTTCTTC. It specifies CAWSGLRGVYNEQFF.

This chain connects TRBV5-1 to TRBJ1-2; D may be TRBD1 (6 bases). Between the trimmed V and J ends, which lost 2 bases and 2 bases, there was a span of 13 bases. Germline V gene sequence: CDR1 SGHRS, CDR2 YFSETQ. The CDR3 has 15 residues. For the CDR3, the DNA is TGCGCCAGCAGCTTCCGAATTACAGGGAACTATGGCTACACCTTC. Amino acid sequence: CASSFRITGNYGYTF.

This chain links TRBV5-1 with TRBJ2-1; 12 bases fit TRBD2. The CDR3 runs to 17 residues. Germline CDR1 and CDR2: SGHRS and YFSETQ. Trimming cost V 4 bases and J 8 bases; bases outside gene matches: 13. The CDR3 DNA is TGCGCCAGCAGCCCCAACACGCTAGCGGGGGGGCCTTATGAGCAGTTCTTC. This gives the protein CASSPNTLAGGPYEQFF.

The chain is built from TRBV29-1 and TRBJ2-5, with 9 nucleotides matching TRBD1. Losses at the gene ends were 7 bases for V and 7 bases for J; bases not matched to a gene: 13. In germline, CDR1 is SQVTM, CDR2 ANQGSEA. The CDR3 totals 14 residues. CDR3: CSGAHVGQGGTQYF. The DNA for the CDR3 is TGCAGCGGCGCCCATGTGGGACAGGGCGGGACCCAGTACTTC.

The CDR3 sequence: CASSTGVDRPQHF. The CDR3 nucleotides read TGTGCCAGCAGCACGGGGGTGGATCGGCCCCAGCATTTT. The V and J genes are TRBV5-6 and TRBJ1-5, with D maybe TRBD1 (5 bases). Between the trimmed V and J ends, which lost 4 bases and 9 bases, there was a span of 14 bases. From germline, CDR1 is SGHDT and CDR2 YYEEEE. The CDR3 spans 13 residues.

The chain is built from TRBV29-1 and TRBJ1-1; 10 bases align to TRBD1. This CDR3 spans 14 amino acids. From germline, CDR1 is SQVTM and CDR2 ANQGSEA. The V gene end was trimmed by 2 bases and the J gene end by 11 bases; junction bases not matched to a gene: 11. CDR3 loop: CSVEHDGTGVNAFF. The CDR3 region has the DNA TGCAGCGTTGAACATGATGGGACAGGGGTTAATGCTTTCTTT.

CDR3 protein: CASSLTGPVGTTGELFF. As DNA, the CDR3 is TGTGCCAGCAGCTTAACAGGGCCGGTGGGTACTACCGGGGAGCTGTTTTTT. V is TRBV7-2 and J is TRBJ2-2, with a weak D call TRBD1 (6 bases). The CDR3 extends over 17 amino acids. V gave up 2 bases and J gave up 5 bases, with 18 bases separating them. Germline V gene lookup returns CDR1 SGHTA and CDR2 FQGNSA.

The J gene is TRBJ1-6, the V gene TRBV30; 7 bases align to TRBD1. The CDR3 covers 15 residues. Trimming removed 1 base from V and 9 bases from J; junction bases left unmatched: 9. Germline V gene lookup returns CDR1 GTSNPN and CDR2 SVGIG (reference sequence). For the CDR3, the DNA is TGTGCCTGGAGTGACCGGGACAGCGACGTTTCACCCCTCCACTTT. Its protein product is CAWSDRDSDVSPLHF.

The CDR3 DNA is TGTGCCAGCAGCATGCGCGAGAATTTCGATGAGCAGTTCTTC. Translation gives CASSMRENFDEQFF. This chain uses TRBV7-9 with TRBJ2-1; unclear D gene. Germline V gives CDR1 SEHNR, CDR2 FQNEAQ (reference sequence). This CDR3 region has 14 residues. V lost 5 bases, J lost 8 bases, and 16 bases lay in between.

The chain joins TRBV28 to TRBJ2-3, with a possible D match to TRBD1 (6 bases). The CDR3 loop spans 15 amino acids. Trimming pared 4 bases from V and 0 bases from J, leaving 11 bases between. Germline lookup yields CDR1 MDHEN and CDR2 SYDVKM. The CDR3: CASSYDRHSTDTQYF. The CDR3 DNA is TGTGCCAGCAGTTATGACAGGCATAGCACAGATACGCAGTATTTT. Full variable domain (rest looked up from reference TRBV28 and TRBJ2-3): DVKVTQSSRYLVKRTGEKVFLECVQDMDHENMFWYRQDPGLGLRLIYFSYDVKMKEKGDIPEGYSVSREKKERFSLILESASTNQTSMYLCASSYDRHSTDTQYFGPGTRLTVL.

V is TRBV3-1 (or the pseudogene TRBV3-2) and J is TRBJ1-3; D not certain. This CDR3 has 14 amino acids. With 0 bases removed from V and 4 bases from J, the gap between germline ends came to 7 bases. Germline V gives CDR1 LGHDT, CDR2 YNNKEL (reference sequence). CDR3 DNA sequence: TGTGCCAGCAGCCAAGATCTTCCGGGAAACACCATATATTTT. The encoded protein is CASSQDLPGNTIYF.

The DNA for the CDR3 is TGTGCCAGCAGTTCCGGGCTTTGGGGGCCGAACCTCTATGGCTACACCTTC. Its protein product is CASSSGLWGPNLYGYTF. The rearrangement uses TRBV7-9 and TRBJ1-2; D may be TRBD1 (6 bases). V lost 6 bases to trimming and J lost 4 bases, with 24 bases between them. This CDR3 region has 17 residues. The germline CDR1 and CDR2 sequences are SEHNR and FQNEAQ (reference sequence). Using reference TRBV7-9 and TRBJ1-2 for the parts outside the CDR3, the full variable domain is DTGVSQNPRHKITKRGQNVTFRCDPISEHNRLYWYRQTLGQGPEFLTYFQNEAQLEKSRLLSDRFSAERPKGSFSTLEIQRTEQGDSAMYLCASSSGLWGPNLYGYTFGSGTRLTVV.

This chain links TRBV9 with TRBJ2-7; D might be TRBD1 (6 bases). Germline CDR1 reads SGDLS; CDR2 reads YYNGEE. The CDR3 extends over 15 amino acids. V was pared by 3 bases and J by 0 bases, with 13 bases between. CDR3 bases: TGTGCCAGCAGCGGGAACGACAGGAGCTCCTACGAGCAGTACTTC. It codes for CASSGNDRSSYEQYF.

To note about this clone: Additional DNA sequences in this sample encode the identical CDR3. The chain links TRBV15 to TRBJ2-5, with D possibly being TRBD2 (5 bases). V lost 0 bases, J lost 0 bases, and 8 bases lay in between. CDR1 is LNHNV and CDR2 is YYDKDF in the germline V gene (reference sequence). This CDR3 has 15 residues. This CDR3 is CATSRDPGDQETQYF. The CDR3 region has the DNA TGTGCCACCAGCAGAGACCCCGGGGACCAAGAGACCCAGTACTTC.